Sequencing of this T cell receptor beta chain was carried out in a study of T-cell reconstitution after alpha-beta-depleted transplantation in children. Preparation of the TCRbeta library used unique molecular identifiers. A single record per CDR3 protein comes from TCRdb applying MiXCR to the PCR reads. The table records hundreds of thousands of distinct CDR3 sequences, about 14% of them present only once. The source of this sequence is a human donor who donated a stem cell graft to a child with Fanconi anemia. The sample was PBMCs, taken from the stem cell graft.

This chain's CDR3 is CSAWTAHFSYNEQFF. In nucleotides, the CDR3 is TGCAGTGCGTGGACAGCCCATTTCTCCTACAATGAGCAGTTCTTC. The rearrangement links TRBV20-1 to TRBJ2-1; the D gene is possibly TRBD1 (6 bases). This CDR3 has 15 amino acids. Per germline, CDR1 DFQATT and CDR2 SNEGSKA (reference sequence). V gave up 6 bases and J gave up 0 bases, with 15 bases separating them.